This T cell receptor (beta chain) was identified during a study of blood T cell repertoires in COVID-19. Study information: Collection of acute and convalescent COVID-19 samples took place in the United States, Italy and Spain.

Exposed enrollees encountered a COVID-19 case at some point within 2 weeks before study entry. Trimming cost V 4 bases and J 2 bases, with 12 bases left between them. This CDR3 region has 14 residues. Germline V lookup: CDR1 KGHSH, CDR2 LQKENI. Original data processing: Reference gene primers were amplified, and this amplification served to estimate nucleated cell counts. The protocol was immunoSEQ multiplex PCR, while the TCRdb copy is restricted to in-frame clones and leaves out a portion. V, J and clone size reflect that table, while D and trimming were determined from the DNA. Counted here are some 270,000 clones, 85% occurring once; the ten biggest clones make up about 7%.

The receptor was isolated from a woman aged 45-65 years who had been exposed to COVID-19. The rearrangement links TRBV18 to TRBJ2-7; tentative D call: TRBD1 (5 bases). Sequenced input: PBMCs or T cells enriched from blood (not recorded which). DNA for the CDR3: TGTGCCAGCTCACAGGACCAAGGGGCCTACGAGCAGTACTTC. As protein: CASSQDQGAYEQYF.